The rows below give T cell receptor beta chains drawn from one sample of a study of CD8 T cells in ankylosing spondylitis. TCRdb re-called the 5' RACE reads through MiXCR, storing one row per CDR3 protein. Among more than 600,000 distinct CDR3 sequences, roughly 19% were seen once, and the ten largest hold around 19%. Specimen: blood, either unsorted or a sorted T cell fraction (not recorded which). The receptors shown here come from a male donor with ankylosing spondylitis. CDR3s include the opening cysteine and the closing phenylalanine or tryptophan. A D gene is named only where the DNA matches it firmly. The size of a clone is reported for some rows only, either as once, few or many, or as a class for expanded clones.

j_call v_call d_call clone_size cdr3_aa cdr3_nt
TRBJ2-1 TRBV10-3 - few CAISPGYEQFF TGTGCCATCAGCCCGGGGTATGAGCAGTTCTTC
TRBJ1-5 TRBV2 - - CASRGGRDNQPQHF TGTGCCAGCAGGGGGGGCAGGGACAATCAGCCCCAGCATTTT
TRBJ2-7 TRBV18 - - CASSPLAVGDSYEQYF TGTGCCAGCTCACCACTGGCAGTTGGGGATTCCTACGAGCAGTACTTC
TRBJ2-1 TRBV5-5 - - CASSLAWGNNEQFF TGTGCCAGCAGCTTGGCCTGGGGAAACAATGAGCAGTTCTTC
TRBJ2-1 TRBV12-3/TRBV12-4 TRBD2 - CASLGTSGRGEQFF TGTGCCAGCTTGGGGACTAGCGGGAGAGGTGAGCAGTTCTTC
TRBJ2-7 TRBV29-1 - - CSVVTDYEQYF TGCAGCGTTGTTACAGACTACGAGCAGTACTTC
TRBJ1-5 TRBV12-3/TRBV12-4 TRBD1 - CASSGDRGEGIDQPQHF TGTGCCAGCAGTGGTGACAGGGGGGAAGGGATAGATCAGCCCCAGCATTTT
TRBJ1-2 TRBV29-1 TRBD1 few CSVDRDRSEDEGYTF TGCAGCGTTGATCGGGACAGGTCGGAGGACGAAGGCTACACCTTC
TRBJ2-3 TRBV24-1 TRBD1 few CATVFSTRRTGGLHPDTQYF TGTGCCACCGTATTTAGCACCCGGCGAACAGGGGGCCTCCACCCAGATACGCAGTATTTT
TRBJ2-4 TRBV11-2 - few CASSTPIDRTKNIQYF TGTGCCAGCAGCACTCCGATCGACAGGACTAAAAACATTCAGTACTTC
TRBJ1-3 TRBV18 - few CASSLEIGGSGNTIYF TGTGCCAGCTCCCTTGAGATTGGCGGCTCTGGAAACACCATATATTTT